Following are 13 T cell receptor beta chains from one sample sequenced in a study of blood T cell repertoires in COVID-19. Clones were sequenced by immunoSEQ multiplex PCR, and TCRdb holds only the in-frame ones, with some missing. The sample lists around 250,000 clones; roughly nine tenths were seen once. The sample was peripheral blood. The source of these receptors is a woman aged 35 to 49 who had recovered from COVID-19.

V is TRBV18 and J is TRBJ1-5; D gene uncertain. The CDR3 length is 12 residues. The germline V and J ends were trimmed by 3 bases and 6 bases, with 6 bases remaining between them. Per the germline V gene, CDR1 is KGHSH and CDR2 is LQKENI. CDR3 loop: CASSPLGQPQHF. The CDR3 DNA sequence: TGTGCCAGCTCACCCCTAGGTCAGCCCCAGCATTTT.

The chain couples TRBV6-6 to TRBJ1-1, with 7 bases lining up with TRBD1. Germline CDR1 reads MNHNY; CDR2 reads SVGAGI (reference sequence). The CDR3 runs 14 residues. After removal of 7 bases from V and 0 bases from J, the junction contained 5 bases not matched to a gene. The CDR3 spells CASTLQGMNTEAFF. The CDR3 region has the DNA TGTGCCAGCACCTTACAGGGGATGAACACTGAAGCTTTCTTT.

V and J are TRBV7-6 and TRBJ2-7; unclear D gene. Germline-derived CDR1 and CDR2 are SGHVS and FNYEAQ. The CDR3 consists of 14 residues. V lost 5 bases and J 7 bases, leaving 18 bases between the germline ends. As DNA, the CDR3 is TGTGCCAGCAGCCCCCACCCACCTGACTTGGAGCAGTACTTC. Protein: CASSPHPPDLEQYF.

This sequence joins TRBV5-1 and TRBJ2-5; weak D call: TRBD1 (5 bases). The CDR3 has 13 amino acids. The V gene lost 0 bases and the J gene lost 2 bases, with 5 bases spanning the gap. Germline CDR1 reads SGHRS; CDR2 reads YFSETQ. In nucleotides, the CDR3 is TGCGCCAGCAGCTTGGGACAGCAAGAGACCCAGTACTTC. Its translation is CASSLGQQETQYF.

The rearrangement joins TRBV4-1 to TRBJ1-5, with TRBD1 as a possible D gene (5 bases). The CDR3 consists of 15 residues. The ends were cut back, 1 base at V and 0 bases at J, with 7 bases in the middle. CDR1 and CDR2 (germline): MGHRA, YSYEKL. CDR3 sequence (DNA): TGCGCCAGCAGCCAAGCAGGGTATAGCAATCAGCCCCAGCATTTT. As protein: CASSQAGYSNQPQHF.

This clone has just a few counts. The chain uses TRBV7-2 and TRBJ1-6; TRBD1 matches 9 bases. The V and J ends lost 2 bases and 5 bases, in that order; junction bases with no gene match: 1. The length of the CDR3 is 15 residues. The germline CDR1 and CDR2 sequences are SGHTA and FQGNSA. Written as DNA, the CDR3 is TGTGCCAGCAGCTTAAGGACAGGGGATAATTCACCCCTCCACTTT. This codes for CASSLRTGDNSPLHF.

This clone was detected only once. The chain recombines TRBV2 with TRBJ2-5; TRBD2 matches 13 bases. CDR1 and CDR2 from the germline V gene are SNHLY and FYNNEI. Trimming cost V 10 bases and J 5 bases; bases outside gene matches: 7. This CDR3 comprises 14 residues. The CDR3: CATLGLAGAETQYF. The CDR3 DNA sequence: TGTGCCACCCTAGGACTAGCGGGAGCTGAGACCCAGTACTTC. The whole variable domain, remainder taken from reference TRBV2 and TRBJ2-5, is EPEVTQTPSHQVTQMGQEVILRCVPISNHLYFYWYRQILGQKVEFLVSFYNNEISEKSEIFDDQFSVERPDGSNFTLKIRSTKLEDSAMYFCATLGLAGAETQYFGPGTRLLVL.

The chain employs TRBV28 and TRBJ1-6, with 8 bases that match TRBD1. The J segment lost 11 bases and the V segment lost 6 bases, leaving 9 bases of the junction unmatched. The CDR3 length is 14 residues. CDR1 MDHEN and CDR2 SYDVKM come from the germline V gene. This chain's CDR3 is CASSRTGFKPPLHF. The CDR3 bases are TGTGCCAGCAGCAGGACAGGGTTTAAACCACCCCTCCACTTT.

The rearrangement joins TRBV19 to TRBJ2-6; 7 nucleotides match TRBD1. The length of the CDR3 is 15 residues. Trimming cost V 5 bases and J 1 base; bases outside gene matches: 2. Germline V gives CDR1 LNHDA, CDR2 SQIVND (reference sequence). The CDR3 DNA is TGTGCCAGTAGTGCGACAGGGTCTGGGGCCAACGTCCTGACTTTC. Residues: CASSATGSGANVLTF.

This rearrangement joins TRBV5-1 to TRBJ2-2; 7 bases line up with TRBD1. Germline loops: CDR1 SGHRS, CDR2 YFSETQ. V gave up 4 bases and J gave up 0 bases; unmatched junction bases: 6. This CDR3 is built from 16 residues. The CDR3 spells CASSRTGTANTGELFF. The CDR3, as DNA: TGCGCCAGCAGCAGAACCGGGACAGCGAACACCGGGGAGCTGTTTTTT.

V usage is TRBV27 and J usage is TRBJ1-5; no reliable D call. CDR1 is MNHEY and CDR2 is SMNVEV in the germline V gene (reference sequence). V was cut by 3 bases and J by 2 bases, with 5 bases left in between. This CDR3 is 13 amino acids long. In DNA, the CDR3 is TGTGCCAGCAGTTTGCGGCGCAATCAGCCCCAGCATTTT. Translated, it gives CASSLRRNQPQHF.

The rearrangement uses TRBV19 and TRBJ1-3; 7 bases are a match to TRBD1. Germline CDR1 reads LNHDA; CDR2 reads SQIVND (reference sequence). The CDR3 loop spans 15 amino acids. The V and J ends lost 3 bases and 2 bases, in that order; junction bases with no gene match: 4. The DNA for the CDR3 is TGTGCCAGTAGTATTTTAGGGACAGCTGGAAACACCATATATTTT. Translation: CASSILGTAGNTIYF.

The V and J genes are TRBV28 and TRBJ1-1; 8 bases agree with TRBD1. V trimming: 4 bases; J trimming: 3 bases; junction bases outside the gene matches: 7. The V gene's germline CDR1 is MDHEN and CDR2 SYDVKM. This CDR3 contains 15 residues. The CDR3: CASSSPGQEDTEAFF. In nucleotides, the CDR3 is TGTGCCAGCAGTTCTCCGGGACAGGAAGACACTGAAGCTTTCTTT.